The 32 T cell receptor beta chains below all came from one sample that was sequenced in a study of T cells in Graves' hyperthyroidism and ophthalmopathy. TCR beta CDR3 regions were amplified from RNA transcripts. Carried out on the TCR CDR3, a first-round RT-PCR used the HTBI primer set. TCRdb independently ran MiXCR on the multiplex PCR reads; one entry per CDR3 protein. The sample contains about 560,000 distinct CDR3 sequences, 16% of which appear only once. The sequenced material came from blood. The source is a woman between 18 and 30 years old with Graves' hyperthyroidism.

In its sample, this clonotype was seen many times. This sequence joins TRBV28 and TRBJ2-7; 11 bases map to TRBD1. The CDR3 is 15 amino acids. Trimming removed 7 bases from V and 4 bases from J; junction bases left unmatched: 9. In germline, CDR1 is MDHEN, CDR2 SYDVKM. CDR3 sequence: CASTSPGQGVYEQYF. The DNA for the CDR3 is TGTGCCAGCACATCGCCGGGACAGGGGGTTTACGAGCAGTACTTC.

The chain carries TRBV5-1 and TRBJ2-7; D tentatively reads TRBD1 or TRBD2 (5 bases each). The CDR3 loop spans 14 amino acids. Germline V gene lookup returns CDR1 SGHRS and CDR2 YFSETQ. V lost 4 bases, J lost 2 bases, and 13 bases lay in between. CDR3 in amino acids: CASSPGRAAYEQYF. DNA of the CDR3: TGCGCCAGCAGCCCGGGACGGGCCGCCTACGAGCAGTACTTC. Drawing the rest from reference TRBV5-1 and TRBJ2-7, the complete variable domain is KAGVTQTPRYLIKTRGQQVTLSCSPISGHRSVSWYQQTPGQGLQFLFEYFSETQRNKGNFPGRFSGRQFSNSRSEMNVSTLELGDSALYLCASSPGRAAYEQYFGPGTRLTVT.

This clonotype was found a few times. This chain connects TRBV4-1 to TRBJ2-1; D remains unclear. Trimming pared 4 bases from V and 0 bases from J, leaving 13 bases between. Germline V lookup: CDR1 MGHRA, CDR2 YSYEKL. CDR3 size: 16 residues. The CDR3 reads CASSLRQDDSYNEQFF. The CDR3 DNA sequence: TGCGCCAGCAGCCTTCGGCAGGACGACTCCTACAATGAGCAGTTCTTC.

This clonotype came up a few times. The CDR3, as DNA: TGCAGTGCAGTTCGCAGGGGGCCGCACACCGGGGAGCTGTTTTTT. It translates to CSAVRRGPHTGELFF. The chain employs TRBV20-1 and TRBJ2-2; 8 bases match TRBD1. Germline trimming cut 6 bases from V and 3 bases from J; bases unmatched to any gene: 9. The CDR3 runs to 15 residues. Germline assignment: CDR1 DFQATT and CDR2 SNEGSKA (reference sequence).

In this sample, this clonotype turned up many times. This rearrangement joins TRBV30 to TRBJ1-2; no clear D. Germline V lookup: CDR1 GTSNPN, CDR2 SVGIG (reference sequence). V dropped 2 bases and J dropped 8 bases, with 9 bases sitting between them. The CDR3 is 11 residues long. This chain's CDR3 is CAWSTAWGYTF. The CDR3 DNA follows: TGTGCCTGGAGTACGGCCTGGGGCTACACCTTC.

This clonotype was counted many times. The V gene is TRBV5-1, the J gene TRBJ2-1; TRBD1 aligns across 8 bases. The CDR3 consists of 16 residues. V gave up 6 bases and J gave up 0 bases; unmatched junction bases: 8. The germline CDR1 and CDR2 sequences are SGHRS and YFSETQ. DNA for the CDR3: TGCGCCAGCACTAAGAGGGACAGGCTCTCCTACAATGAGCAGTTCTTC. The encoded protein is CASTKRDRLSYNEQFF.

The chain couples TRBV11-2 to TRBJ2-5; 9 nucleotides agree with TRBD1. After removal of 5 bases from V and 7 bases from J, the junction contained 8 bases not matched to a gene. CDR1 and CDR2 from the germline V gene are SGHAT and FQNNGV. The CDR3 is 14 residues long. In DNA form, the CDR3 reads TGTGCCAGCAGCCGGGGACAGGGTGTGGGGACCCAGTACTTC. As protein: CASSRGQGVGTQYF.

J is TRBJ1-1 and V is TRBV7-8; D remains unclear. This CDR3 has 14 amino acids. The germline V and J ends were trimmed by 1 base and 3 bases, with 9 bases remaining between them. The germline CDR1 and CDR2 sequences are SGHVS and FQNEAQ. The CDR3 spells CASSLEEWDTEAFF. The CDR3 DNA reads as TGTGCCAGCAGCTTAGAGGAATGGGACACTGAAGCTTTCTTT.

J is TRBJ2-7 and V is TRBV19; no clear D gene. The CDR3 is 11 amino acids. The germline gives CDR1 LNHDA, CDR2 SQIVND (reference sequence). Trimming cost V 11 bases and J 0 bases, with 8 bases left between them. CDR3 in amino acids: CAVSSSYEQYF. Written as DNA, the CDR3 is TGTGCCGTCTCGAGCTCCTACGAGCAGTACTTC.

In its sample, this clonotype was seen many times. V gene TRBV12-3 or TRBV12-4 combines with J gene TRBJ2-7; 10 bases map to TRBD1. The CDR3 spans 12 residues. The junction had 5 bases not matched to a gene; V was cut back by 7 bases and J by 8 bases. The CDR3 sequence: CASNPDRGKQYF. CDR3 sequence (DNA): TGTGCCAGCAATCCGGACAGGGGGAAGCAGTACTTC.

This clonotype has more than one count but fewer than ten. The CDR3: CSARDDEGIQYF. The CDR3 DNA follows: TGCAGTGCTAGAGATGATGAGGGCATTCAGTACTTC. This sequence joins TRBV20-1 and TRBJ2-4; perhaps TRBD2 as D (5 bases). From germline, CDR1 is DFQATT and CDR2 SNEGSKA (reference sequence). Trimming took off 0 bases at V and 9 bases at J, with 9 bases between the two ends. This CDR3 spans 12 amino acids.

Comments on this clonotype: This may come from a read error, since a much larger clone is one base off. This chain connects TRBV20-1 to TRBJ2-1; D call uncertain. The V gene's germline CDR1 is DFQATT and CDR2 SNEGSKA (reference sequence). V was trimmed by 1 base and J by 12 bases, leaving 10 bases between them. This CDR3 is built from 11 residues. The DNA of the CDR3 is TGCAGTGCTAGAGGACCCCCTGGGCAGTTCTTC. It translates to CSARGPPGQFF.

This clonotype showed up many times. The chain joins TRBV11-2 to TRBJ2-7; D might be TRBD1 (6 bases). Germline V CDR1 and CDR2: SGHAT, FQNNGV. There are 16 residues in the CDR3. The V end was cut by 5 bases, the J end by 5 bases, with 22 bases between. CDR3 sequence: CASSREVRQVKDEQYF. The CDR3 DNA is TGTGCCAGCAGCCGCGAGGTGAGACAGGTAAAAGACGAGCAGTACTTC.

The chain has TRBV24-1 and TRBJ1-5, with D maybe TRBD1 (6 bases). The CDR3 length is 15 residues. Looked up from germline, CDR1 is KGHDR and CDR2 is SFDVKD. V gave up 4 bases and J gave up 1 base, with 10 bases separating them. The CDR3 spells CATSEGGASNQPQHF. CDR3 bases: TGTGCCACCAGTGAAGGGGGGGCAAGCAATCAGCCCCAGCATTTT.

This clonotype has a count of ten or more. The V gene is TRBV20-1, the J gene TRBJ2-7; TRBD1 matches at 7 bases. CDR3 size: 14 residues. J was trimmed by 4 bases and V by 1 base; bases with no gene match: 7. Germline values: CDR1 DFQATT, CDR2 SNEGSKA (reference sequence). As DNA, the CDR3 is TGCAGTGCTAGAGCAGAGGACAGGATGTACGAGCAGTACTTC. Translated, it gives CSARAEDRMYEQYF.

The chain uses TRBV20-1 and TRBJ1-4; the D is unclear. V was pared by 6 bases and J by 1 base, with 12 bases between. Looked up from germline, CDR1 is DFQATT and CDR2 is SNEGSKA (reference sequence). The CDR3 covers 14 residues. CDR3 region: CSAPLRGTNEKLFF. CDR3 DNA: TGCAGTGCACCCCTTCGGGGAACTAATGAAAAACTGTTTTTT.

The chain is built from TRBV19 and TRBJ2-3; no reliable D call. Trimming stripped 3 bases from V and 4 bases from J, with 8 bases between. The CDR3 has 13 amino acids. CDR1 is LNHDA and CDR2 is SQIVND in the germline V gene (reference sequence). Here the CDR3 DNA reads TGTGCCAGTAGTATGATGGCGGCAGATACGCAGTATTTT. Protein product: CASSMMAADTQYF.

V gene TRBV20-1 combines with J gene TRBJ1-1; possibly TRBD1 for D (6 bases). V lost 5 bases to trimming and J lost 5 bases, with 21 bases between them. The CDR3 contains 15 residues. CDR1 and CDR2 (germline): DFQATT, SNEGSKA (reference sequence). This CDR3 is CSAGEAGAMRTEAFF. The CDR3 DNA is TGCAGTGCTGGGGAAGCAGGGGCCATGAGGACTGAAGCTTTCTTT.

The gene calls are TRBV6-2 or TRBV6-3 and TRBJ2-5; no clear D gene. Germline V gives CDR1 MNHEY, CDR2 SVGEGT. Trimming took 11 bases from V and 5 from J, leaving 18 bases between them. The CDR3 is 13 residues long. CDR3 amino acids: CAVRSGVGETQYF. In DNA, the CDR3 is TGTGCCGTGAGATCTGGGGTAGGGGAGACCCAGTACTTC.

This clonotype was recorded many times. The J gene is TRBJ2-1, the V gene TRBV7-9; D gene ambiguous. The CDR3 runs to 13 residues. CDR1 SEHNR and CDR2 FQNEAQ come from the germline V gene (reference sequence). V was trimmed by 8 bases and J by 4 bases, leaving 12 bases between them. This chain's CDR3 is CASQKADYNEQFF. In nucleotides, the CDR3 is TGTGCCAGCCAGAAAGCTGATTACAATGAGCAGTTCTTC.

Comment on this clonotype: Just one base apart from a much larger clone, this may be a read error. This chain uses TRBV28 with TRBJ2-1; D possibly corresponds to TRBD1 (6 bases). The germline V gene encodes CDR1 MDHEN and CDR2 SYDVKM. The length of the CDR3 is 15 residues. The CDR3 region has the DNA TGTGCCAGCAGCCGAAGTTCAGGTGGGGGCAATGGGCAGTTCTTC. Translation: CASSRSSGGGNGQFF.

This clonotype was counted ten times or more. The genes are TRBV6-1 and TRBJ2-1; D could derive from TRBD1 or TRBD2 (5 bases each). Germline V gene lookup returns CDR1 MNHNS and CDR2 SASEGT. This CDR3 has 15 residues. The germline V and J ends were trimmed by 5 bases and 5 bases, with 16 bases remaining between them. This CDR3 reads CASSTGHRGNNEQFF. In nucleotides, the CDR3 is TGTGCCAGCAGTACTGGACACCGGGGAAACAATGAGCAGTTCTTC.

The CDR3 reads CASSPGLAVPYEQYF. In DNA, the CDR3 is TGTGCCAGCAGCCCGGGACTAGCGGTCCCCTACGAGCAGTACTTC. The V gene is TRBV6-1, the J gene TRBJ2-7; 11 bases fit TRBD2. The germline CDR1 and CDR2 sequences are MNHNS and SASEGT. Trimming cost V 6 bases and J 2 bases; bases outside gene matches: 6. This CDR3 is built from 15 residues.

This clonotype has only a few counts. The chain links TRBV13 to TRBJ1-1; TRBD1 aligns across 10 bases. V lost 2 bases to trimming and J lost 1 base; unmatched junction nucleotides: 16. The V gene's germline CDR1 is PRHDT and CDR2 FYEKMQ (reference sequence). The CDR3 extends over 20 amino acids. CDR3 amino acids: CASSLIWVIPGQGTNTEAFF. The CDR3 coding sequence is TGTGCCAGCAGCTTAATTTGGGTGATACCGGGACAGGGGACGAACACTGAAGCTTTCTTT.

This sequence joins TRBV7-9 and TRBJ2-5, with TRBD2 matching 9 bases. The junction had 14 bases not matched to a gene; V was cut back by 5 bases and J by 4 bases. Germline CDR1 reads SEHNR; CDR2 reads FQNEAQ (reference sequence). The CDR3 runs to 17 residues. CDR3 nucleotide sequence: TGTGCCAGCAGCGGCGGACTAGTGGCGGGGGGGCGAGAGACCCAGTACTTC. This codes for CASSGGLVAGGRETQYF.

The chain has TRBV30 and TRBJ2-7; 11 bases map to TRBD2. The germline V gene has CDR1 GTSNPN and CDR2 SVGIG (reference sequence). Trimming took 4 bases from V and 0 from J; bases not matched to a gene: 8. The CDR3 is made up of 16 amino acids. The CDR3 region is CAWTRPGLADSYEQYF. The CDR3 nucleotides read TGTGCCTGGACCAGACCGGGACTAGCGGACTCCTACGAGCAGTACTTC.

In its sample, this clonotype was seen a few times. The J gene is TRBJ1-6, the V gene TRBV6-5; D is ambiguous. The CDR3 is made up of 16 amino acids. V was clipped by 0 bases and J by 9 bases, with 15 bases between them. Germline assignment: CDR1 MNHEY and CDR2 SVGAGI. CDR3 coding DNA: TGTGCCAGCAGTTACTCGATTAGGCAGGTGGTTTCACCCCTCCACTTT. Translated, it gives CASSYSIRQVVSPLHF.

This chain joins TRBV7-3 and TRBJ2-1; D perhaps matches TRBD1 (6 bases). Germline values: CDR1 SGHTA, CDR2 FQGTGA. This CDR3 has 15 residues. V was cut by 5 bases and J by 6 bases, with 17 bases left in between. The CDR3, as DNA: TGTGCCAGCAGCCCACCGGGACACCAGAGCAATGAGCAGTTCTTC. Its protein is CASSPPGHQSNEQFF.

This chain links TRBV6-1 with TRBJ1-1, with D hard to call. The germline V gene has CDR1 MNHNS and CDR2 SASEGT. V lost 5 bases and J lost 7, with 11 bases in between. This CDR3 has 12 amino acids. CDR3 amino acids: CASSTAGGEAFF. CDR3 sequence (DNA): TGTGCCAGCAGTACAGCGGGTGGTGAAGCTTTCTTT.

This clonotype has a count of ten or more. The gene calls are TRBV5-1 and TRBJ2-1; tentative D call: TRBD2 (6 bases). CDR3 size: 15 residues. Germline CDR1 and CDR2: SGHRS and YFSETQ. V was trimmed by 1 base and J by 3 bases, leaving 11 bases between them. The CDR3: CASSLTGGIYNEQFF. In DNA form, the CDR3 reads TGCGCCAGCAGCTTGACTGGCGGGATCTACAATGAGCAGTTCTTC. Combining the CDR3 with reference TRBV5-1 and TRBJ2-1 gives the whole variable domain KAGVTQTPRYLIKTRGQQVTLSCSPISGHRSVSWYQQTPGQGLQFLFEYFSETQRNKGNFPGRFSGRQFSNSRSEMNVSTLELGDSALYLCASSLTGGIYNEQFFGPGTRLTVL.

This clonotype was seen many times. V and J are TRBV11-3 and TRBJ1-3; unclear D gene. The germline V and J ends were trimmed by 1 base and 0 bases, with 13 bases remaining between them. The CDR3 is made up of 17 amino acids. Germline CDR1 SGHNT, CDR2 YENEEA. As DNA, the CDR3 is TGTGCCAGCAGCTTAGTTCTTGGGCAGGACTCTGGAAACACCATATATTTT. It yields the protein CASSLVLGQDSGNTIYF.

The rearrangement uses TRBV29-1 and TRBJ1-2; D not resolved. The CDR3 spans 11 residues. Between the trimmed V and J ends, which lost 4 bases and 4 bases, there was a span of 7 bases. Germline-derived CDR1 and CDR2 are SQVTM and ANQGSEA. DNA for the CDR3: TGCAGCGTTGGGGGAACCTATGGCTACACCTTC. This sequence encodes CSVGGTYGYTF. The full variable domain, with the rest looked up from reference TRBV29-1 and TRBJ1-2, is SAVISQKPSRDICQRGTSLTIQCQVDSQVTMMFWYRQQPGQSLTLIATANQGSEATYESGFVIDKFPISRPNLTFSTLTVSNMSPEDSSIYLCSVGGTYGYTFGSGTRLTVV.